This T cell receptor beta chain was captured in a study of cytomegalovirus exposure and HLA in healthy donors. Study-wide findings and caveats: Immune exposure was documented only through CMV serostatus. In a later analysis, HLA-C alleles had the fewest associated TCRs, DRB1 alleles the most. The listing of about 150 TCR beta chains classed them as cytomegalovirus-associated. Accurate prediction of most subjects' HLA-A and HLA-B alleles from TCR beta sequences was reported.

The primer mix had 60 Vbeta and 13 Jbeta primers. Generated by immunoSEQ multiplex PCR, the TCRdb table keeps only in-frame clones and is missing some. The sample has more than 130,000 clones; around 77% are singletons. To note about this clone: The antigen is undetermined.

CDR3 length: 17 amino acids. Trimming left V 5 bases short and J 5 bases short, with 22 bases between. Germline CDR1 LNHDA, CDR2 SQIVND (reference sequence). The specimen sequenced was PBMCs. The chain recombines TRBV19 with TRBJ1-3; D may be TRBD1 (6 bases). This TCR was recovered from a man aged 25-45 years in good health and CMV-seronegative. The CDR3 region is CASSPGDRQFTRNTIYF. The CDR3 coding sequence is TGTGCCAGTAGTCCGGGCGACAGGCAATTTACCAGAAACACCATATATTTT.